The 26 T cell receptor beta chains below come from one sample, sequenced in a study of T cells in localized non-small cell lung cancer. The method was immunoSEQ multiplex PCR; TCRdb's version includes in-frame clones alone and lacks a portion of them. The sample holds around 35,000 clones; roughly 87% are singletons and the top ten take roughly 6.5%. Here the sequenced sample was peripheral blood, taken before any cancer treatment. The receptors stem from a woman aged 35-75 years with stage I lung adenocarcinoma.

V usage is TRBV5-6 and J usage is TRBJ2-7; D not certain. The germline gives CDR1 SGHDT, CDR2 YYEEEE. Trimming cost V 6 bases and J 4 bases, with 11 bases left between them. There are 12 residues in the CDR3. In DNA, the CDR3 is TGTGCCAGCACCATGGACGGGTACGAGCAGTACTTC. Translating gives CASTMDGYEQYF.

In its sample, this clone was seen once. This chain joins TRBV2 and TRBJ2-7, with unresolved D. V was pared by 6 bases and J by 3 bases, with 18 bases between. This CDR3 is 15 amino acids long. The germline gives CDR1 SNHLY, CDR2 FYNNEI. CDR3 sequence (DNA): TGTGCCAGCAGGGAGACGGGTTGGTACTTCTACGAGCAGTACTTC. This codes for CASRETGWYFYEQYF.

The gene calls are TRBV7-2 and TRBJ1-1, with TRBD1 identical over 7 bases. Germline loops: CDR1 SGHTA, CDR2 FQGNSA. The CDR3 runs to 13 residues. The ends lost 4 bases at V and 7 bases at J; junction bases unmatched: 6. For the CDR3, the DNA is TGTGCCAGCAGCTCAAGACAGGGTCTTGAAGCTTTCTTT. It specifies CASSSRQGLEAFF.

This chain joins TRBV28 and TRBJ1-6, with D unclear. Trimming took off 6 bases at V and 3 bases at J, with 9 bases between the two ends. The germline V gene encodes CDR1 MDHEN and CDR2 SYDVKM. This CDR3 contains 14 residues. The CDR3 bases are TGTGCCAGCAGGGTCGGCATCTATAATTCACCCCTCCACTTT. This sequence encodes CASRVGIYNSPLHF.

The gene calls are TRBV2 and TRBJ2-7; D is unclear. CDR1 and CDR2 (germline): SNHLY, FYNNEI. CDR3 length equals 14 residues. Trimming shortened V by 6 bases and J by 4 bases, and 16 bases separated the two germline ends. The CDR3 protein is CASRARAATYEQYF. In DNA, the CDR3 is TGTGCCAGCAGGGCCCGGGCAGCGACGTACGAGCAGTACTTC.

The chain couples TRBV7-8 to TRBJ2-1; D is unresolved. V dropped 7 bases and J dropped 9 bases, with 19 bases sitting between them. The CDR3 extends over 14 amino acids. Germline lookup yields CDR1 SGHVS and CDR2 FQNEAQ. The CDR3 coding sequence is TGTGCCAGCATGATTGGCAGTCCACCTGGTGAGCAGTTCTTC. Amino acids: CASMIGSPPGEQFF.

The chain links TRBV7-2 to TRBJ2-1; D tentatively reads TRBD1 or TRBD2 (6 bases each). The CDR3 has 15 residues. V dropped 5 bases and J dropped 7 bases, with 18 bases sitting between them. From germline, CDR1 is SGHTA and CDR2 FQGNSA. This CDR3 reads CASSASRGPGNEQFF. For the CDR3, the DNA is TGTGCCAGCAGCGCGTCTCGGGGGCCGGGGAATGAGCAGTTCTTC.

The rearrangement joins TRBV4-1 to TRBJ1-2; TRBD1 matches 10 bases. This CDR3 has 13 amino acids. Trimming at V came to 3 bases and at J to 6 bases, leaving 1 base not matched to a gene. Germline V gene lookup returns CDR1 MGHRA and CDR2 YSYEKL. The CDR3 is CASSHGTGDGYTF. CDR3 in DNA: TGCGCCAGCAGCCACGGGACAGGGGATGGCTACACCTTC.

The CDR3 DNA reads as TGTGCCAGCTCACCAGCCAGGGGACACGAGCAGTACTTC. Its translation: CASSPARGHEQYF. The rearrangement joins TRBV18 to TRBJ2-7; possible D gene TRBD1, 6 bases. CDR1 is KGHSH, CDR2 LQKENI, per germline. V was clipped by 2 bases and J by 5 bases, with 10 bases between them. The CDR3 covers 13 residues.

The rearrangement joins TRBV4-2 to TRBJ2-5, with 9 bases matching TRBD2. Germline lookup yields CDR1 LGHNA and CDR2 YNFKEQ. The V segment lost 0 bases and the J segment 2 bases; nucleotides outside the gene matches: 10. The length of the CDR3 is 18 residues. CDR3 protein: CASSQDQGRGGRQETQYF. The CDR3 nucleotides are TGTGCCAGCAGCCAAGATCAGGGGCGGGGGGGCCGGCAAGAGACCCAGTACTTC.

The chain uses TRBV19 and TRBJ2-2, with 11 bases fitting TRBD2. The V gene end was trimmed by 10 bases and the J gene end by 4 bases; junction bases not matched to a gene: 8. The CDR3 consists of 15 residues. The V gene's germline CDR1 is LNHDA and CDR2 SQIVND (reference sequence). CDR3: CATATSGGATGELFF. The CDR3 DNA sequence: TGTGCCACCGCTACTAGCGGGGGCGCCACCGGGGAGCTGTTTTTT.

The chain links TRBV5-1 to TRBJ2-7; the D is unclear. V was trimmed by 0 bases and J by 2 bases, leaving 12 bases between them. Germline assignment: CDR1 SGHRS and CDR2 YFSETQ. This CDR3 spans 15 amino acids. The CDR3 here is CASSLGATSTYEQYF. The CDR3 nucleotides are TGCGCCAGCAGCTTGGGAGCGACATCCACCTACGAGCAGTACTTC. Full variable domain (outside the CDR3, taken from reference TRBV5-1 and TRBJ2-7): KAGVTQTPRYLIKTRGQQVTLSCSPISGHRSVSWYQQTPGQGLQFLFEYFSETQRNKGNFPGRFSGRQFSNSRSEMNVSTLELGDSALYLCASSLGATSTYEQYFGPGTRLTVT.

In DNA form, the CDR3 reads TGCGCCAGCAGCTTGGCAGCGGGGGGATCAGATACGCAGTATTTT. It codes for CASSLAAGGSDTQYF. This chain connects TRBV5-1 to TRBJ2-3, with 9 bases lining up with TRBD2. Per germline, CDR1 SGHRS and CDR2 YFSETQ. The CDR3 runs to 15 residues. The trim removed 0 bases at V and 4 bases at J, leaving 3 bases unmatched.

The CDR3 DNA reads TGTGCCAGCAGTTCGGACAGGGTTGTCAATCAGCCCCAGCATTTT. The encoded protein is CASSSDRVVNQPQHF. The chain joins TRBV5-8 to TRBJ1-5; 8 nucleotides line up with TRBD1. Germline loops: CDR1 SGHTS, CDR2 YDEGEE. J gave up 3 bases and V 5 bases, and 7 bases lay outside the gene matches. The CDR3 is 15 amino acids.

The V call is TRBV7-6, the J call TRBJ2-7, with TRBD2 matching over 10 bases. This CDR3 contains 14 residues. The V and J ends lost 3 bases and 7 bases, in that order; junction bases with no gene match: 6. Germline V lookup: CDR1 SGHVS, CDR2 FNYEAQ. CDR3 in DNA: TGTGCCAGCAGCTTGACTAGCGGGCCGGGAGAGCAGTACTTC. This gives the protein CASSLTSGPGEQYF.

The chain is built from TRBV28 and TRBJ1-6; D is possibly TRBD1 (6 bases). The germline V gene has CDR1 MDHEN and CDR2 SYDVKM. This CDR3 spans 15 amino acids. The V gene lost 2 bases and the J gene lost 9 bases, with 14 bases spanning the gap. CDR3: CASSLLGGAGSPLHF. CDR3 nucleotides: TGTGCCAGCAGTTTACTTGGGGGCGCGGGTTCACCCCTCCACTTT.

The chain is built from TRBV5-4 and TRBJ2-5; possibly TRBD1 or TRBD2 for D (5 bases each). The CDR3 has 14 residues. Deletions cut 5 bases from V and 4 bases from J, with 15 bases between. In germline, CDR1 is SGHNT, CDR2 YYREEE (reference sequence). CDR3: CASRRWGYTETQYF. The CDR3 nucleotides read TGTGCCAGCAGACGATGGGGGTACACAGAGACCCAGTACTTC.

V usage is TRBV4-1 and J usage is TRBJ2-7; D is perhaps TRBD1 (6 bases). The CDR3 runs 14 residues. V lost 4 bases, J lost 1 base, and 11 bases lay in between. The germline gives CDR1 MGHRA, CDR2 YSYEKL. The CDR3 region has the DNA TGCGCCAGCAGCCCCCGACAGGCGTCCTACGAGCAGTACTTC. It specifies CASSPRQASYEQYF.

The CDR3 DNA reads TGCGCCAGCAGCCAGGGCGGACAGTATAGCAATCAGCCCCAGCATTTT. Translating it yields CASSQGGQYSNQPQHF. The V call is TRBV4-1, the J call TRBJ1-5, with D tentatively TRBD1 (6 bases). V was clipped by 3 bases and J by 0 bases, with 12 bases between them. Germline values: CDR1 MGHRA, CDR2 YSYEKL. The length of the CDR3 is 16 residues.

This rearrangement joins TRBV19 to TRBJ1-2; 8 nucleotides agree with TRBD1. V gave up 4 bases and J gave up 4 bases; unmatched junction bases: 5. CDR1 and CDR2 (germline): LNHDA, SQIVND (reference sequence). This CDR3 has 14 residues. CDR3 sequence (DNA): TGTGCCAGTAGTAGGACAGGGACGGCCTATGGCTACACCTTC. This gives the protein CASSRTGTAYGYTF.

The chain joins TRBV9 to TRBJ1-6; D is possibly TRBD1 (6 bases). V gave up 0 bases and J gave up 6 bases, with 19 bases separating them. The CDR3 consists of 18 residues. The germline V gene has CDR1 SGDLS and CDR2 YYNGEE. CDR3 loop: CASSVEGGSRSGNSPLHF. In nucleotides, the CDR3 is TGTGCCAGCAGCGTAGAAGGGGGTTCGAGGTCAGGTAATTCACCCCTCCACTTT. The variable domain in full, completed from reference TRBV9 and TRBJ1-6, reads DSGVTQTPKHLITATGQRVTLRCSPRSGDLSVYWYQQSLDQGLQFLIQYYNGEERAKGNILERFSAQQFPDLHSELNLSSLELGDSALYFCASSVEGGSRSGNSPLHFGNGTRLTVT.

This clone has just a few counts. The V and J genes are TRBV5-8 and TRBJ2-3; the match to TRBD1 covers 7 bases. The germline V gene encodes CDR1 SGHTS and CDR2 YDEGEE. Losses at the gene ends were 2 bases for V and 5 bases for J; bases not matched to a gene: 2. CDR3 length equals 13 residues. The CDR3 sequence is CASSLQGLDTQYF. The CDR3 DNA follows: TGTGCCAGCAGCTTACAGGGGTTAGATACGCAGTATTTT.

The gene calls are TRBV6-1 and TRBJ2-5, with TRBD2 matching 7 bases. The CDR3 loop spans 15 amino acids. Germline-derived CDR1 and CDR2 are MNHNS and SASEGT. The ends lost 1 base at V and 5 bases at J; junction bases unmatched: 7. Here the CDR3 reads CASSEVTGGGETQYF. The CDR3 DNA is TGTGCCAGCAGTGAAGTGACGGGGGGTGGCGAGACCCAGTACTTC.

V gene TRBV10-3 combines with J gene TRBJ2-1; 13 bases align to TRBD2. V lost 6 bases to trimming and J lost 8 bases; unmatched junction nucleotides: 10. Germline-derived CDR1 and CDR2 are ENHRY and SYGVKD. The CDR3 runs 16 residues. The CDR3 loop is CAISPLLAGGLDEQFF. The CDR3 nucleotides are TGTGCCATCAGCCCGTTACTAGCGGGGGGGCTTGATGAGCAGTTCTTC.

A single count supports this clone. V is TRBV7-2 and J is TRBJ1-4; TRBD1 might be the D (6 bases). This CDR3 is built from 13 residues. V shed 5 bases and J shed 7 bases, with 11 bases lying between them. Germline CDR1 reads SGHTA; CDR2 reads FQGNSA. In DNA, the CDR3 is TGTGCCAGCAGCACAGGGCCGGGTGAAAAACTGTTTTTT. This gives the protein CASSTGPGEKLFF.

CDR3 amino acids: CASSLKNRGTEAFF. In nucleotides, the CDR3 is TGTGCCAGCTCACTGAAAAACAGGGGCACTGAAGCTTTCTTT. The V and J genes are TRBV18 and TRBJ1-1; 7 positions agree with TRBD1. The CDR3 contains 14 residues. Looked up from germline, CDR1 is KGHSH and CDR2 is LQKENI. V lost 4 bases, J lost 4 bases, and 6 bases stayed unmatched. The full variable domain, completed using reference TRBV18 and TRBJ1-1, is NAGVMQNPRHLVRRRGQEARLRCSPMKGHSHVYWYRQLPEEGLKFMVYLQKENIIDESGMPKERFSAEFPKEGPSILRIQQVVRGDSAAYFCASSLKNRGTEAFFGQGTRLTVV.